This T cell receptor (beta chain) stems from a study of response to subunit inactivated influenza vaccine. From the RT-PCR reads, TCRdb called clonotypes with MiXCR, one entry per CDR3 protein. The sample has about 300,000 distinct CDR3 sequences; 20% to 25% are singletons. This clonotype was recorded at least ten times. The CDR3 has 19 amino acids. CDR1 is MNHEY, CDR2 SVGAGI, per germline. The germline V and J ends were trimmed by 2 bases and 2 bases, with 24 bases remaining between them. The rearrangement joins TRBV6-5 to TRBJ1-2; a possible D gene is TRBD1 (5 bases). Specimen: PBMCs from blood, collected approximately 20 months after vaccination. The TCR was taken from a man between 50 and 75 years old who received an inactivated influenza vaccine. The CDR3 loop reads CASSYDRPGQRGYNYGYTF. CDR3 nucleotide sequence: TGTGCCAGCAGTTACGACCGGCCGGGCCAGAGGGGCTACAACTATGGCTACACCTTC.